These 25 T cell receptor beta chains were all obtained from the same sample, sequenced in a study of blood T cells in healthy people across ages. With a J-beta primer mix and a sample-barcoded 5' primer, a second PCR ran about 6 to 11 cycles. Each CDR3 protein is one row after TCRdb ran MiXCR on the 5' RACE reads. The sample contains about 1,400,000 distinct CDR3 sequences, approximately 59% of which appear only once. Source material: blood. The receptors originated from a man between 18 and 29 years old in good health.

V gene TRBV6-5 combines with J gene TRBJ1-2; no clear D gene. V lost 4 bases to trimming and J lost 8 bases, with 17 bases between them. Germline V gene lookup returns CDR1 MNHEY and CDR2 SVGAGI. The CDR3 sequence is 14 residues long. In DNA form, the CDR3 reads TGTGCCAGCAGTTGGCGCAGCGGCCCTTGGGGCTACACCTTC. This encodes CASSWRSGPWGYTF.

In DNA, the CDR3 is TGTGCCAGCAGTCTGGCACCAATGAACACTGAAGCTTTCTTT. Protein sequence: CASSLAPMNTEAFF. V gene TRBV27 combines with J gene TRBJ1-1; D uncertain. The V end lost 5 bases, the J end lost 0 bases, and 10 bases lay between the germline ends. The CDR3 is made up of 14 amino acids. The germline gives CDR1 MNHEY, CDR2 SMNVEV (reference sequence).

This clonotype came up a few times. The chain recombines TRBV5-1 with TRBJ2-1, with D unresolved. This CDR3 has 12 amino acids. Looked up from germline, CDR1 is SGHRS and CDR2 is YFSETQ. The V end was cut by 0 bases, the J end by 10 bases, with 8 bases between. The CDR3 sequence is CASSLEGWEQFF. DNA of the CDR3: TGCGCCAGCAGCTTGGAGGGTTGGGAGCAGTTCTTC.

The rearrangement links TRBV6-5 to TRBJ2-3; TRBD2 agrees at 8 bases. The CDR3 sequence is 15 residues long. Germline assignment: CDR1 MNHEY and CDR2 SVGAGI. Losses at the gene ends were 3 bases for V and 0 bases for J; bases not matched to a gene: 2. The CDR3 region is CASSYSGVSTDTQYF. CDR3 sequence (DNA): TGTGCCAGCAGTTATAGCGGGGTTAGCACAGATACGCAGTATTTT.

The V and J genes are TRBV18 and TRBJ2-7; 7 bases match TRBD1. CDR3 length: 15 residues. Trimming took 6 bases from V and 1 from J; bases not matched to a gene: 9. Germline loops: CDR1 KGHSH, CDR2 LQKENI. The CDR3 sequence: CASSSRTGASYEQYF. The CDR3 DNA reads as TGTGCCAGCTCTTCCCGGACAGGCGCTTCCTACGAGCAGTACTTC.

This clonotype was seen only a few times. The chain has TRBV20-1 and TRBJ2-7; 9 bases agree with TRBD2. Per the germline V gene, CDR1 is DFQATT and CDR2 is SNEGSKA (reference sequence). The CDR3 consists of 13 residues. V gave up 3 bases and J gave up 5 bases; unmatched junction bases: 5. The chain's CDR3 is CSASPGLANEQYF. The CDR3 DNA follows: TGCAGTGCTAGCCCGGGACTAGCAAACGAGCAGTACTTC.

The chain carries TRBV12-3 or TRBV12-4 and TRBJ2-1, with 12 positions matching TRBD2. The V gene end was trimmed by 5 bases and the J gene end by 8 bases; junction bases not matched to a gene: 7. The CDR3 sequence is 15 residues long. CDR3 loop: CASSRTSGDLDEQFF. The CDR3 DNA reads as TGTGCCAGCAGTCGGACTAGCGGGGATTTGGATGAGCAGTTCTTC.

V is TRBV28 and J is TRBJ1-6, with D tentatively TRBD1 (5 bases). Germline CDR1 MDHEN, CDR2 SYDVKM. With 8 bases removed from V and 4 bases from J, the gap between germline ends came to 12 bases. The CDR3 contains 14 residues. CDR3 in amino acids: CASVMGGYNSPLHF. CDR3 coding DNA: TGTGCCAGCGTTATGGGGGGTTATAATTCACCCCTCCACTTT.

The chain has TRBV5-5 and TRBJ2-7; 7 positions match TRBD2. J gave up 4 bases and V 0 bases, and 4 bases lay outside the gene matches. Germline assignment: CDR1 SGHKS and CDR2 YYEKEE (reference sequence). The CDR3 loop spans 14 amino acids. CDR3 region: CASSLGVREYEQYF. The CDR3 nucleotides read TGTGCCAGCAGCTTGGGAGTGCGGGAGTACGAGCAGTACTTC. The whole variable domain, filled in from reference TRBV5-5 and TRBJ2-7, reads DAGVTQSPTHLIKTRGQQVTLRCSPISGHKSVSWYQQVLGQGPQFIFQYYEKEERGRGNFPDRFSARQFPNYSSELNVNALLLGDSALYLCASSLGVREYEQYFGPGTRLTVT.

This clonotype has just one count. This chain connects TRBV4-1 to TRBJ2-1; D is ambiguous. Germline CDR1 reads MGHRA; CDR2 reads YSYEKL. The CDR3 sequence is 14 residues long. Trimming stripped 8 bases from V and 8 bases from J, with 19 bases between. CDR3 loop: CASAEKPYKYEQFF. CDR3 sequence (DNA): TGCGCCAGCGCTGAAAAGCCCTACAAGTATGAGCAGTTCTTC.

The chain employs TRBV6-5 and TRBJ2-4; D not resolved. The end of the DNA aligns better with TRBJ2-7, so the J call may be wrong. The CDR3 has 14 residues. Per germline, CDR1 MNHEY and CDR2 SVGAGI. The CDR3 DNA sequence: TGTGCCAGCAGTTCCCGCGCGGCTTACTACGAGCAGTACTTC. Translation: CASSSRAAYYEQYF.

This chain joins TRBV6-5 and TRBJ2-2; the D gene is possibly TRBD2 (6 bases). The CDR3 runs to 15 residues. CDR1 is MNHEY, CDR2 SVGAGI, per germline. The V and J ends lost 6 bases and 5 bases respectively, with 16 bases between them. The CDR3 region is CASSTGARGTGELFF. CDR3 DNA: TGTGCCAGCAGCACCGGGGCCCGGGGGACCGGGGAGCTGTTTTTT.

This clonotype was detected only once. J is TRBJ2-2 and V is TRBV7-6; D remains unclear. There are 12 residues in the CDR3. V was clipped by 5 bases and J by 8 bases, with 9 bases between them. CDR1 and CDR2 (germline): SGHVS, FNYEAQ. CDR3 sequence: CASSRVEGELFF. The CDR3 coding sequence is TGTGCCAGCAGCCGGGTAGAAGGGGAGCTGTTTTTT.

The chain employs TRBV20-1 and TRBJ1-2; D not resolved. Trimming removed 3 bases at V and 4 bases at J, with 6 bases between. Germline V gene data show CDR1 as DFQATT and CDR2 as SNEGSKA (reference sequence). The CDR3 has 11 amino acids. CDR3 DNA: TGCAGTGCTAGGCGGGGCTATGGCTACACCTTC. This encodes CSARRGYGYTF.

V is TRBV29-1 and J is TRBJ2-2; D possibly corresponds to TRBD2 (6 bases). The CDR3 is made up of 13 amino acids. The germline V gene has CDR1 SQVTM and CDR2 ANQGSEA. The germline V and J ends were trimmed by 2 bases and 5 bases, with 9 bases remaining between them. The CDR3, as DNA: TGCAGCGTTGAACTAGCGTTGACCGGGGAGCTGTTTTTT. This gives the protein CSVELALTGELFF.

This chain uses TRBV4-2 with TRBJ1-6; D is undetermined. V gave up 1 base and J gave up 6 bases, with 10 bases separating them. The length of the CDR3 is 15 residues. CDR1 LGHNA and CDR2 YNFKEQ come from the germline V gene. CDR3 sequence: CASSQVRESNSPLHF. CDR3 coding DNA: TGTGCCAGCAGCCAAGTTCGGGAATCTAATTCACCCCTCCACTTT.

This clonotype has a handful of counts. This chain joins TRBV28 and TRBJ1-2; TRBD1 agrees at 9 bases. J was trimmed by 5 bases and V by 6 bases; bases with no gene match: 13. Germline V gene lookup returns CDR1 MDHEN and CDR2 SYDVKM. This CDR3 comprises 16 residues. This CDR3 is CASSYQSPGQGYGYTF. For the CDR3, the DNA is TGTGCCAGCAGCTACCAATCTCCGGGACAGGGATATGGCTACACCTTC.

The chain uses TRBV24-1 and TRBJ2-4; D may be TRBD2 (7 bases). The J call may not be correct, given that the DNA end is closer to TRBJ2-7. Germline V CDR1 and CDR2: KGHDR, SFDVKD. The CDR3 consists of 15 residues. This CDR3 reads CATSDPRGATYEQYF. CDR3 DNA: TGTGCCACCAGTGATCCCCGGGGGGCGACCTACGAGCAGTACTTC.

In its sample, this clonotype was seen a few times. The chain employs TRBV10-3 and TRBJ1-1, with unresolved D. CDR1 and CDR2 (germline): ENHRY, SYGVKD. This CDR3 has 14 residues. V lost 7 bases and J 1 base, leaving 13 bases between the germline ends. CDR3 sequence: CAIKAGRANTEAFF. The CDR3 DNA sequence: TGTGCCATCAAGGCAGGCCGGGCGAACACTGAAGCTTTCTTT.

The chain joins TRBV6-5 to TRBJ2-4; D gene unclear. The tail of the sequence fits TRBJ2-7 better, so the J call may be wrong. CDR1 is MNHEY, CDR2 SVGAGI, per germline. There are 13 residues in the CDR3. The CDR3 nucleotides are TGTGCCAGCAGTTACTCAGCGATCTACGAGCAGTACTTC. Protein sequence: CASSYSAIYEQYF.

The genes are TRBV6-1 and TRBJ1-1, with D unclear. This CDR3 contains 10 residues. V was pared by 5 bases and J by 11 bases, with 9 bases between. CDR1 and CDR2 (germline): MNHNS, SASEGT. CDR3 nucleotide sequence: TGTGCCAGCAGTTCCCGTGGTGCTTTCTTT. This gives the protein CASSSRGAFF.

The gene calls are TRBV20-1 and TRBJ2-1; TRBD2 is a possible D gene (6 bases). In germline, CDR1 is DFQATT, CDR2 SNEGSKA (reference sequence). There are 13 residues in the CDR3. V lost 0 bases and J 8 bases, leaving 11 bases between the germline ends. The CDR3 here is CSARDRGTYEQFF. The DNA for the CDR3 is TGCAGTGCTAGAGATCGAGGGACTTATGAGCAGTTCTTC.

The chain has TRBV12-3 or TRBV12-4 and TRBJ2-4; perhaps TRBD2 as D (6 bases). The J call may be incorrect, as the DNA end agrees better with TRBJ2-7. CDR3 length: 16 amino acids. The CDR3: CASSLAGRIQGYEQYF. The CDR3 DNA reads as TGTGCCAGCAGTTTGGCTGGGAGGATTCAAGGCTACGAGCAGTACTTC.

The rearrangement links TRBV5-1 to TRBJ1-5, with D possibly TRBD1 on 6 matching bases. V dropped 4 bases and J dropped 6 bases, with 17 bases sitting between them. The CDR3 length is 15 residues. Germline loops: CDR1 SGHRS, CDR2 YFSETQ. The CDR3 loop is CASSHTWGLGQPQHF. CDR3 nucleotides: TGCGCCAGCAGCCACACATGGGGGCTCGGTCAGCCCCAGCATTTT. The full variable domain, rest sourced from reference TRBV5-1 and TRBJ1-5, is KAGVTQTPRYLIKTRGQQVTLSCSPISGHRSVSWYQQTPGQGLQFLFEYFSETQRNKGNFPGRFSGRQFSNSRSEMNVSTLELGDSALYLCASSHTWGLGQPQHFGDGTRLSIL.

The chain employs TRBV6-1 and TRBJ2-7; D might be TRBD2 (5 bases). Trimming stripped 1 base from V and 7 bases from J, with 17 bases between. From germline, CDR1 is MNHNS and CDR2 SASEGT. This CDR3 region has 15 residues. As DNA, the CDR3 is TGTGCCAGCAGTGAAGGAATAGGGAACTCGGGGGAGCAGTACTTC. Protein product: CASSEGIGNSGEQYF.